The clone carrying this TCR beta chain appeared a single time. Trimming stripped 9 bases from V and 3 bases from J, with 8 bases between. CDR1 and CDR2 (germline): MNHEY, SVGAGI. The CDR3 has 12 residues. Profiling relied on immunoSEQ multiplex PCR, and the TCRdb table lists in-frame clones only, not all of them. Altogether 140,000 or so clones are present, 75% to 90% being singletons, with the ten largest covering roughly 1.5%. The data stem from a study of T cell responses to AZD1222 COVID-19 vaccine. This sequence was found in an adult in good health. This chain connects TRBV6-5 to TRBJ2-2; D gene ambiguous. The sequencing used peripheral blood, collected on day 0 of AZD1222 vaccination. CDR3: CASASYTGELFF. CDR3 sequence (DNA): TGTGCCAGTGCAAGTTACACCGGGGAGCTGTTTTTT.